This T cell receptor beta chain stems from a study of shared clonotypes between healthy human individuals. Note on this clone: At the DNA level, this CDR3 is encoded by other sequences in the same sample as well.

Produced via immunoSEQ multiplex PCR; TCRdb's table is partial and in-frame only. Here the sample spans hundreds of thousands of clones, about 97% being singletons. V was pared by 0 bases and J by 0 bases, with 7 bases between. CDR3 length: 15 amino acids. CDR1 and CDR2 from the germline V gene are SGHRS and YFSETQ. Specimen: naive CD4+ T cells sorted from blood. Stated subset: CD45RA+ positively selected. The TCR sequence derives from a woman in her twenties or thirties in good health. The V gene is TRBV5-1, the J gene TRBJ2-1, with D uncertain. The CDR3 DNA sequence: TGCGCCAGCAGCTTGGATCTGAGCTCCTACAATGAGCAGTTCTTC. Encoded protein: CASSLDLSSYNEQFF.